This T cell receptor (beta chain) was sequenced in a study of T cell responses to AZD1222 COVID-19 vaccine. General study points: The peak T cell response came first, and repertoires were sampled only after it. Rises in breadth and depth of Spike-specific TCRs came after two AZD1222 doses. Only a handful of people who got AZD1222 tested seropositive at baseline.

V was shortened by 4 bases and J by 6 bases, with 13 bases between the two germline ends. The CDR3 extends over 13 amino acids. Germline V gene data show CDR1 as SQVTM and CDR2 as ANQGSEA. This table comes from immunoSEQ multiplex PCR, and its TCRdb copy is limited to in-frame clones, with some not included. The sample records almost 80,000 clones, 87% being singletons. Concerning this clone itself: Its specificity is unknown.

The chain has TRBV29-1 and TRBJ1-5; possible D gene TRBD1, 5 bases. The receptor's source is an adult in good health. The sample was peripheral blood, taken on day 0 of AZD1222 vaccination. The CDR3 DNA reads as TGCAGCGTTGGGGAGGGGCAGGGTCAGCCCCAGCATTTT. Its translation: CSVGEGQGQPQHF.